The 14 T cell receptor beta chains in this list originate from one sample, sequenced in a study of blood T cell dynamics during melanoma immunotherapy. Time point of the sample: week 3, after first cycle of checkpoint inhibitor. Clones were read by immunoSEQ multiplex PCR, and TCRdb kept only the in-frame ones, dropping some. The table records fewer than 30,000 clones, approximately 88% of them present only once. The sample in question was blood, obtained from a patient treated with checkpoint blockade. Receptors were obtained from a human donor with melanoma.

The J gene is TRBJ2-5, the V gene TRBV5-3, with D possibly being TRBD1 (5 bases). TRBV5-3 counts as an open reading frame of uncertain function. This CDR3 has 13 residues. Trimming removed 3 bases from V and 5 bases from J, with 11 bases in between. This CDR3 is CARSYEAGETQYF. CDR3 sequence (DNA): TGTGCCAGAAGCTACGAGGCAGGGGAGACCCAGTACTTC.

This clone was seen only once. The chain links TRBV7-2 to TRBJ2-7; perhaps D is TRBD1 or TRBD2 (5 bases each). Germline loops: CDR1 SGHTA, CDR2 FQGNSA. Trimming pared 8 bases from V and 5 bases from J, leaving 19 bases between. This CDR3 spans 14 amino acids. DNA for the CDR3: TGTGCCAGCTCGAATGAGGGGATAGGCGACGAGCAGTACTTC. It encodes CASSNEGIGDEQYF.

The V and J genes are TRBV5-1 and TRBJ1-1; tentatively, D is TRBD1 (6 bases). Looked up from germline, CDR1 is SGHRS and CDR2 is YFSETQ. V shed 5 bases and J shed 5 bases, with 10 bases lying between them. The CDR3 has 12 amino acids. Written as DNA, the CDR3 is TGCGCCAGCAGGTATCAGGGGACTGAAGCTTTCTTT. Its protein is CASRYQGTEAFF. Supplemented by reference TRBV5-1 and TRBJ1-1, the full variable domain reads KAGVTQTPRYLIKTRGQQVTLSCSPISGHRSVSWYQQTPGQGLQFLFEYFSETQRNKGNFPGRFSGRQFSNSRSEMNVSTLELGDSALYLCASRYQGTEAFFGQGTRLTVV.

The CDR3 is CASSYRGGATNEKLFF. As DNA, the CDR3 is TGTGCCAGCAGTTACCGGGGGGGCGCCACTAATGAAAAACTGTTTTTT. This chain links TRBV6-5 with TRBJ1-4; a possible D gene is TRBD1 (6 bases). This CDR3 spans 16 amino acids. Per germline, CDR1 MNHEY and CDR2 SVGAGI. Trimming took 2 bases from V and 2 from J, leaving 12 bases between them.

The V and J genes are TRBV2 and TRBJ1-1; D is ambiguous. The germline V gene has CDR1 SNHLY and CDR2 FYNNEI. This CDR3 region has 15 residues. Trimming stripped 2 bases from V and 1 base from J, with 11 bases between. The CDR3 spells CASSESSLGNTEAFF. CDR3 in DNA: TGTGCCAGCAGTGAAAGCTCCTTAGGGAACACTGAAGCTTTCTTT.

The CDR3 DNA is TGTGCCAGCAGCTTTCGGGGAGCTAACTATGGCTACACCTTC. Translation: CASSFRGANYGYTF. The V call is TRBV7-9, the J call TRBJ1-2; D is unresolved. Germline loops: CDR1 SEHNR, CDR2 FQNEAQ (reference sequence). This CDR3 spans 14 amino acids. The V end was cut by 3 bases, the J end by 0 bases, with 8 bases between.

The V gene is TRBV29-1, the J gene TRBJ2-7, with 10 bases matching TRBD2. CDR3 length: 14 residues. Germline trimming cut 6 bases from V and 4 bases from J; bases unmatched to any gene: 9. Germline V gene lookup returns CDR1 SQVTM and CDR2 ANQGSEA. The CDR3 spells CSVKSGGVAYEQYF. CDR3 nucleotides: TGCAGCGTCAAGAGCGGGGGGGTGGCATACGAGCAGTACTTC.

The chain uses TRBV2 and TRBJ1-2; D unresolved. This CDR3 spans 15 amino acids. Deletions cut 1 base from V and 2 bases from J, with 11 bases between. Per germline, CDR1 SNHLY and CDR2 FYNNEI. The CDR3 region is CASSEGGLTNYGYTF. In nucleotides, the CDR3 is TGTGCCAGCAGTGAAGGTGGTCTGACCAACTATGGCTACACCTTC.

V and J are TRBV9 and TRBJ1-1; D not resolved. V lost 0 bases and J 1 base, leaving 10 bases between the germline ends. The CDR3 is 15 residues long. From germline, CDR1 is SGDLS and CDR2 YYNGEE. The CDR3: CASSVGSTRNTEAFF. CDR3 coding DNA: TGTGCCAGCAGCGTAGGCAGCACGAGGAACACTGAAGCTTTCTTT.

In this sample, this clone turned up a few times. The chain has TRBV2 and TRBJ1-6, with 9 bases fitting TRBD1. The ends lost 5 bases at V and 9 bases at J; junction bases unmatched: 5. Germline V gene sequence: CDR1 SNHLY, CDR2 FYNNEI. The CDR3 has 14 residues. CDR3 sequence: CASSTGTGSSPLHF. CDR3 in DNA: TGTGCCAGCAGTACCGGGACAGGGAGTTCACCCCTCCACTTT.

The chain links TRBV14 to TRBJ1-1, with a tentative D call TRBD1 (6 bases). The CDR3 length is 16 residues. Between the trimmed V and J ends, which lost 0 bases and 1 base, there was a span of 12 bases. The V gene's germline CDR1 is SGHDN and CDR2 FVKESK. Written as DNA, the CDR3 is TGTGCCAGCAGCCAAGAGTTGCCAGGGGCGAACACTGAAGCTTTCTTT. It codes for CASSQELPGANTEAFF.

This clone was counted once. The chain couples TRBV10-2 to TRBJ1-1; D call uncertain. The germline gives CDR1 WSHSY, CDR2 SAAADI. This CDR3 has 14 residues. V lost 3 bases, J lost 1 base, and 9 bases lay in between. CDR3 nucleotide sequence: TGCGCCAGCAGTGATGGTTGGGGGAACACTGAAGCTTTCTTT. Its protein is CASSDGWGNTEAFF.

The V call is TRBV2, the J call TRBJ2-3; 13 bases are shared with TRBD2. After removal of 6 bases from V and 0 bases from J, the junction contained 12 bases not matched to a gene. The CDR3 is made up of 19 amino acids. Germline-derived CDR1 and CDR2 are SNHLY and FYNNEI. The CDR3 region is CASRGPGLAGRTSTDTQYF. The CDR3 nucleotides read TGTGCCAGCAGGGGACCGGGACTAGCGGGGAGAACTAGCACAGATACGCAGTATTTT.

This chain uses TRBV10-3 with TRBJ1-5; D is perhaps TRBD1 (6 bases). CDR1 is ENHRY, CDR2 SYGVKD, per germline. V lost 6 bases to trimming and J lost 5 bases, with 11 bases between them. This CDR3 comprises 13 residues. The CDR3 region has the DNA TGTGCCATCAGGGGGGGGCTTGATCAGCCCCAGCATTTT. Translated, it gives CAIRGGLDQPQHF.